These T cell receptor beta chains were read from a single sample in a study of shared clonotypes between healthy human individuals. Using immunoSEQ multiplex PCR, the repertoire was profiled, and TCRdb retains in-frame clones only, with some absent. This repertoire shows around 1.4 million clones, 98% found once; its top ten account for about 0.4%. The sequenced sample was naive CD4+ T cells sorted from blood. These receptors all come from a man younger than 40 in good health. Both conserved end residues are trimmed from each CDR3.

CDR3aa	v_gene	j_gene
ASSIRDSGISGEKLF	TRBV11-2	TRBJ1-4
ASSYTGTGPYEQY	TRBV5-1	TRBJ2-7
ASSLNTEAF	TRBV5-4	TRBJ1-1
ASSSALHQPQH	TRBV11-2	TRBJ1-5
AISAGTGDDEQF	TRBV10-3	TRBJ2-1
ASSDRAEGNTIY	TRBV2	TRBJ1-3
ASSLVGQGADTQY	TRBV7-2	TRBJ2-3
ASSLNTPPGWANVLT	TRBV5-1	TRBJ2-6
ASSFSGLAGGPLTDTQY	TRBV7-2	TRBJ2-3
ASSLSDRVNTEAF	TRBV28	TRBJ1-1
ASSLGPDRGQWVT	TRBV11-2	TRBJ1-2
ASSVELGGGEVPSSYNEQF	TRBV9	TRBJ2-1
ASSEVGDYGYT	TRBV10-2	TRBJ1-2
ASSVGGASGANVLT	TRBV9	TRBJ2-6
ATLTSGSTDTQY	TRBV10-2	TRBJ2-3
ASIRSGNYEQY	TRBV2	TRBJ2-7
ASSPSPLNRGEQF	TRBV7-9	TRBJ2-1
ASSIGGTSGRRGETQY	TRBV19	TRBJ2-5
ASSYSWTGPGYT	TRBV6-5	TRBJ1-2
ASSHWINLAKNIQY	TRBV11-3	TRBJ2-4
ASSKGGTGAVGDEKLF	TRBV21-1	TRBJ1-4
ASSFGDQPQH	TRBV7-2	TRBJ1-5
ASSRSGGQGARETQY	TRBV7-2	TRBJ2-5
ASSAGRSTYGYT	TRBV28	TRBJ1-2
ASERSGGLYTIY	TRBV6-1	TRBJ1-3
ASSLSGIQETQY	TRBV5-1	TRBJ2-5
ASSFFLAGRDEQF	TRBV28	TRBJ2-1